This T cell receptor beta chain was observed in a study of T cells in Graves' hyperthyroidism and ophthalmopathy. CDR3 length: 15 amino acids. The germline V and J ends were trimmed by 3 bases and 4 bases, with 16 bases remaining between them. The germline CDR1 and CDR2 sequences are SGHDT and YYEEEE. This clonotype was found many times. What was amplified from RNA transcripts were TCR beta CDR3 regions. HTBI primers were used for first-round RT-PCR of the TCR CDR3. TCRdb processed the multiplex PCR reads anew with MiXCR; each CDR3 protein has one entry. The sample holds hundreds of thousands of distinct CDR3 sequences; around 13% are singletons and the top ten take more than 8.5%.

This chain joins TRBV5-6 and TRBJ1-1; a weak D match, TRBD1 (6 bases). This clonotype originated in a woman aged 18 to 35 with Graves' hyperthyroidism. Sequenced sample: blood. The CDR3 sequence: CASSSKTGGSTEAFF. DNA of the CDR3: TGTGCCAGCAGCTCCAAGACAGGCGGGAGCACTGAAGCTTTCTTT.